These 10 T cell receptor beta chains were all obtained from the same sample, sequenced in a study of T-cell memory formation after mild COVID-19. TCRdb used MiXCR to reprocess the 5' RACE reads, holding one entry per CDR3 protein. The table has about 560,000 distinct CDR3 sequences, 20% to 25% seen once. What was sequenced was PBMCs or a T cell subset sorted from them (not recorded which). The receptors come from an adult woman who had mild COVID-19 (a few samples of this study predate the infection). Cell type and time point are not known.

V and J are TRBV7-8 and TRBJ2-2; D is unresolved. The CDR3 consists of 16 residues. Per the germline V gene, CDR1 is SGHVS and CDR2 is FQNEAQ. Trimming took off 3 bases at V and 3 bases at J, with 14 bases between the two ends. CDR3 sequence: CASSFLRLGYTGELFF. The CDR3 DNA is TGTGCCAGCAGCTTCCTCCGGTTAGGGTACACCGGGGAGCTGTTTTTT.

In this sample, this clonotype turned up a few times. The chain employs TRBV5-6 and TRBJ1-5; D is possibly TRBD1 (5 bases). Between the trimmed V and J ends, which lost 3 bases and 0 bases, there was a span of 10 bases. The CDR3 is made up of 15 amino acids. Germline CDR1 reads SGHDT; CDR2 reads YYEEEE. The CDR3 is CASSWGPDSNQPQHF. The DNA for the CDR3 is TGTGCCAGCAGCTGGGGACCGGATAGCAATCAGCCCCAGCATTTT. The full variable domain, its missing parts supplied by reference TRBV5-6 and TRBJ1-5, is DAGVTQSPTHLIKTRGQQVTLRCSPKSGHDTVSWYQQALGQGPQFIFQYYEEEERQRGNFPDRFSGHQFPNYSSELNVNALLLGDSALYLCASSWGPDSNQPQHFGDGTRLSIL.

V and J are TRBV7-6 and TRBJ2-2; D ambiguous. Trimming removed 4 bases at V and 7 bases at J, with 13 bases between. Germline CDR1 is SGHVS and CDR2 is FNYEAQ. The CDR3 totals 14 residues. The CDR3 region is CASSSPWVHGELFF. In DNA form, the CDR3 reads TGTGCCAGCAGCTCCCCTTGGGTACACGGGGAGCTGTTTTTT.

This clonotype was observed many times. The V gene is TRBV5-1, the J gene TRBJ2-7, with 11 bases matching TRBD1. The germline CDR1 and CDR2 sequences are SGHRS and YFSETQ. The trim removed 3 bases at V and 0 bases at J, leaving 5 bases unmatched. The CDR3 totals 16 residues. CDR3 nucleotides: TGCGCCAGCAGCTCCGGACAGGGGGCACTCTCCTACGAGCAGTACTTC. The encoded protein is CASSSGQGALSYEQYF.

This clonotype was seen ten or more times. J is TRBJ2-3 and V is TRBV25-1, with a possible D match to TRBD2 (5 bases). This CDR3 spans 16 amino acids. The V gene lost 6 bases and the J gene lost 3 bases, with 19 bases spanning the gap. From germline, CDR1 is MGHDK and CDR2 SYGVNS. CDR3 DNA sequence: TGTGCCAGCAGCCCCAAACTAGATAGGATAACAGATACGCAGTATTTT. Translation: CASSPKLDRITDTQYF.

This clonotype was seen more than once but under ten times. This chain joins TRBV6-5 and TRBJ2-1, with 8 bases aligning to TRBD2. Germline V gene sequence: CDR1 MNHEY, CDR2 SVGAGI. V gave up 8 bases and J gave up 4 bases; unmatched junction bases: 7. The CDR3 loop spans 14 amino acids. The CDR3 DNA reads as TGTGCCAGCTTAGCGGGATTCGGGTACAATGAGCAGTTCTTC. Translation gives CASLAGFGYNEQFF.

CDR3 coding DNA: TGTGCCAGCAGTCAAAGGGCAGTGGGTGGCGGGGGCAAAAACATTCAGTACTTC. Amino acid sequence: CASSQRAVGGGGKNIQYF. The chain carries TRBV12-3 or TRBV12-4 and TRBJ2-4; 7 bases fit TRBD2. The CDR3 is 18 amino acids. Losses at the gene ends were 5 bases for V and 3 bases for J; bases not matched to a gene: 16.

This clonotype appeared a few times. The CDR3 spells CASSPQGLAYEQYF. The CDR3 DNA is TGTGCCAGCTCACCACAGGGACTAGCCTACGAGCAGTACTTC. The gene calls are TRBV18 and TRBJ2-7; TRBD2 aligns across 8 bases. Germline V CDR1 and CDR2: KGHSH, LQKENI. The CDR3 is 14 amino acids. With 1 base clipped from V and 2 bases from J, the junction kept 1 base outside the gene matches.

Only a few counts were recorded for this clonotype. The V call is TRBV14, the J call TRBJ2-5; perhaps D is TRBD1 or TRBD2 (5 bases each). V lost 0 bases, J lost 5 bases, and 19 bases lay in between. The CDR3 spans 17 residues. The V gene's germline CDR1 is SGHDN and CDR2 FVKESK. CDR3 bases: TGTGCCAGCAGCCAAGATCGGGGCCAGTACCTCGGGGAGACCCAGTACTTC. The encoded protein is CASSQDRGQYLGETQYF.

This clonotype has only a few counts. The chain employs TRBV24-1 and TRBJ1-2, with unresolved D. From germline, CDR1 is KGHDR and CDR2 SFDVKD. The CDR3 length is 12 residues. Trimming stripped 2 bases from V and 5 bases from J, with 5 bases between. CDR3 sequence: CATSDSIYGYTF. The CDR3 DNA reads as TGTGCCACCAGTGATTCGATATATGGCTACACCTTC.